Presented here are 13 T cell receptor beta chains from one specimen sequenced in a study of persistence of HIV-infected CD4 T cells. The stimulus was lysate of CMV-infected fibroblasts, about 11 ug/mL. Sorted nonresponding memory CD4+ T cells were CD40L-negative, CD69-negative, CD45RO-high. Sequencing used immunoSEQ version 4 in survey mode. Here immunoSEQ multiplex PCR was the method, and the copy in TCRdb shows in-frame clones only, minus some. Among about 30,000 clones listed, 82% were seen once. These receptors have no identified antigens. The sample consisted of CD4+ T cells sorted from PBMCs after approximately 20-hour stimulation, taken from a patient who received antiretroviral therapy. The source is an adult man with HIV who was CMV-seropositive.

The chain has TRBV6-5 and TRBJ1-4, with D unresolved. With 2 bases removed from V and 2 bases from J, the gap between germline ends came to 12 bases. The V gene's germline CDR1 is MNHEY and CDR2 SVGAGI. The CDR3 totals 16 residues. The CDR3 loop is CASSYTSPQTNEKLFF. In DNA form, the CDR3 reads TGTGCCAGCAGTTACACTTCTCCGCAGACTAATGAAAAACTGTTTTTT.

This clone appeared a single time. The chain employs TRBV20-1 and TRBJ1-4, with D unresolved. Germline V gene data show CDR1 as DFQATT and CDR2 as SNEGSKA (reference sequence). This CDR3 comprises 13 residues. The germline V and J ends were trimmed by 3 bases and 0 bases, with 5 bases remaining between them. The CDR3 DNA is TGCAGTGCTAGTTCTCCAACTAATGAAAAACTGTTTTTT. This encodes CSASSPTNEKLFF.

CDR3 nucleotides: TGTGCCAGCAGTGAACGGAGACTGAGCAACACCGGGGAGCTGTTTTTT. Protein product: CASSERRLSNTGELFF. This chain uses TRBV6-1 with TRBJ2-2; no reliable D call. CDR1 is MNHNS and CDR2 is SASEGT in the germline V gene. There are 16 residues in the CDR3. V was shortened by 2 bases and J by 2 bases, with 12 bases between the two germline ends.

The chain carries TRBV4-2 and TRBJ1-6; D gene ambiguous. V was pared by 0 bases and J by 13 bases, with 1 base between. The CDR3 is 10 amino acids. Per the germline V gene, CDR1 is LGHNA and CDR2 is YNFKEQ. The CDR3 loop is CASSQDPLHF. The CDR3 bases are TGTGCCAGCAGCCAAGATCCCCTCCACTTT.

The chain joins TRBV23-1 to TRBJ2-2; a weak D match, TRBD2 (6 bases). TRBV23-1 is identified as an open reading frame with a role that is uncertain. This CDR3 spans 14 amino acids. The V end was cut by 8 bases, the J end by 13 bases, with 23 bases between. The CDR3 sequence is CASDPPGPPGALFF. The CDR3 DNA reads TGCGCCAGCGACCCGCCAGGCCCCCCGGGAGCGCTGTTTTTT.

The chain joins TRBV6-2 or TRBV6-3 to TRBJ2-3; D call uncertain. Germline V CDR1 and CDR2: MNHEY, SVGEGT. Trimming pared 4 bases from V and 3 bases from J, leaving 2 bases between. The CDR3 contains 11 residues. CDR3 in amino acids: CASSLTDTQYF. The DNA of the CDR3 is TGTGCCAGCAGTTTGACAGATACGCAGTATTTT.

V gene TRBV7-8 combines with J gene TRBJ1-1; D is unresolved. The CDR3 contains 13 residues. Germline V gene lookup returns CDR1 SGHVS and CDR2 FQNEAQ. Trimming stripped 1 base from V and 3 bases from J, with 6 bases between. CDR3 residues: CASSLVRDTEAFF. The CDR3 bases are TGTGCCAGCAGCTTAGTTAGGGACACTGAAGCTTTCTTT.

This clone came up once. CDR3 loop: CASSLGGYQETQYF. The DNA for the CDR3 is TGCGCCAGCAGCTTGGGTGGGTACCAAGAGACCCAGTACTTC. The chain recombines TRBV5-1 with TRBJ2-5; D gene unclear. This CDR3 is built from 14 residues. V lost 0 bases to trimming and J lost 0 bases, with 6 bases between them. CDR1 SGHRS and CDR2 YFSETQ come from the germline V gene.

This clone was counted between two and nine times. The chain links TRBV29-1 to TRBJ1-4; possible D gene TRBD1, 5 bases. The germline V gene encodes CDR1 SQVTM and CDR2 ANQGSEA. The ends were cut back, 7 bases at V and 2 bases at J, with 8 bases in the middle. This CDR3 has 12 amino acids. The CDR3 nucleotides read TGCAGCGCCGGGGGGACTAATGAAAAACTGTTTTTT. It yields the protein CSAGGTNEKLFF.

V is TRBV19 and J is TRBJ1-4; TRBD1 matches at 7 bases. The germline V gene has CDR1 LNHDA and CDR2 SQIVND (reference sequence). After removal of 2 bases from V and 8 bases from J, the junction contained 5 bases not matched to a gene. The CDR3 extends over 14 amino acids. The CDR3 DNA reads TGTGCCAGTAGTATACAACAGGGGAAGGAAAAACTGTTTTTT. Translation gives CASSIQQGKEKLFF.

For the CDR3, the DNA is TGTGCCAGCAGTTACAGTGGGGGGTTCCGGCGTAGCAATCAGCCCCAGCATTTT. Protein: CASSYSGGFRRSNQPQHF. The V and J genes are TRBV6-2 or TRBV6-3 and TRBJ1-5; D perhaps matches TRBD1 (5 bases). The CDR3 consists of 18 residues. Germline V gives CDR1 MNHEY, CDR2 SVGEGT. The V and J ends lost 2 bases and 0 bases respectively, with 17 bases between them.

In this sample, this clone turned up a few times. The chain joins TRBV27 to TRBJ2-7; a possible D gene is TRBD1 (5 bases). V was pared by 4 bases and J by 3 bases, with 19 bases between. Germline lookup yields CDR1 MNHEY and CDR2 SMNVEV (reference sequence). This CDR3 contains 16 residues. CDR3 sequence: CASSSRALRGGYEQYF. The CDR3 region has the DNA TGTGCCAGCAGTTCCAGGGCCCTTCGTGGTGGCTACGAGCAGTACTTC.

V gene TRBV5-1 combines with J gene TRBJ2-1; possible D gene TRBD1, 6 bases. Per germline, CDR1 SGHRS and CDR2 YFSETQ. The CDR3 has 14 residues. V lost 5 bases and J 8 bases, leaving 17 bases between the germline ends. CDR3 in amino acids: CASRIGGGRDEQFF. The CDR3 region has the DNA TGCGCCAGCAGAATCGGTGGGGGCAGGGATGAGCAGTTCTTC.